Below are 28 T cell receptor beta chains sequenced from a single sample in a study of regulatory T cells in long-lasting Graves disease. To make TCR beta libraries, researchers used iRepertoire HTBI primers and Arm-PCR of CDR3 regions. TCRdb used MiXCR to reprocess the multiplex PCR reads, holding one entry per CDR3 protein. The repertoire holds around 250,000 distinct CDR3 sequences, with approximately 16% as singletons. Time point of the sample: newly diagnosed GD, antithyroid drugs for less than 3 months. There was RNA extracted from PBMCs, and the TCR library was made from it. The starting material was peripheral blood mononuclear cells (PBMCs), obtained at new diagnosis, from a patient treated with antithyroid drugs. These receptor sequences come from a female donor with Graves disease.

This clonotype was seen many times. V gene TRBV6-5 combines with J gene TRBJ1-3; no firm D call. Germline CDR1 reads MNHEY; CDR2 reads SVGAGI. V was pared by 3 bases and J by 2 bases, with 14 bases between. The CDR3 covers 16 residues. CDR3 amino acids: CASSYRTAAAGNTIYF. CDR3 DNA sequence: TGTGCCAGCAGTTATCGGACGGCAGCCGCTGGAAACACCATATATTTT.

The chain has TRBV12-3 or TRBV12-4 and TRBJ1-2; D is possibly TRBD1 (6 bases). The CDR3 covers 16 residues. V shed 10 bases and J shed 6 bases, with 27 bases lying between them. The CDR3 DNA reads as TGTGCCACCATTTCCTTACAGGGCTCGAAGGAAGATGGCTACACCTTC. It translates to CATISLQGSKEDGYTF.

This clonotype came up many times. V is TRBV6-1 and J is TRBJ1-2; D is perhaps TRBD1 (5 bases). The CDR3 is 15 residues long. V lost 3 bases to trimming and J lost 5 bases, with 16 bases between them. CDR1 and CDR2 (germline): MNHNS, SASEGT. The CDR3 is CASSDLRGTGYGYTF. The CDR3 coding sequence is TGTGCCAGCAGTGACCTCCGGGGGACGGGGTATGGCTACACCTTC.

This clonotype appeared many times. The rearrangement uses TRBV20-1 and TRBJ1-5; D is perhaps TRBD1 (5 bases). CDR1 is DFQATT and CDR2 is SNEGSKA in the germline V gene (reference sequence). V lost 3 bases, J lost 7 bases, and 13 bases lay in between. The CDR3 covers 13 residues. The CDR3 here is CSASLGVGQPQHF. CDR3 DNA sequence: TGCAGTGCTAGTTTAGGGGTTGGGCAGCCCCAGCATTTT.

The chain has TRBV19 and TRBJ2-2, with 10 bases lining up with TRBD2. Germline V gene sequence: CDR1 LNHDA, CDR2 SQIVND (reference sequence). Losses at the gene ends were 3 bases for V and 6 bases for J; bases not matched to a gene: 7. This CDR3 contains 16 residues. The CDR3: CASSMASGSSAGELFF. CDR3 sequence (DNA): TGTGCCAGTAGTATGGCTAGCGGGAGTTCTGCCGGGGAGCTGTTTTTT.

This clonotype was counted ten times or more. The CDR3 DNA is TGTGCCAGCAGTTACTCCACAGGGGATCCAGATACGCAGTATTTT. It encodes CASSYSTGDPDTQYF. The chain uses TRBV6-5 and TRBJ2-3, with 7 bases matching TRBD1. CDR3 length: 15 residues. CDR1 MNHEY and CDR2 SVGAGI come from the germline V gene. The V gene end was trimmed by 0 bases and the J gene end by 4 bases; junction bases not matched to a gene: 4.

V and J are TRBV11-2 and TRBJ2-7, with 11 bases fitting TRBD2. The germline V gene encodes CDR1 SGHAT and CDR2 FQNNGV. The CDR3 sequence is 16 residues long. Losses at the gene ends were 3 bases for V and 1 base for J; bases not matched to a gene: 5. The CDR3 DNA reads TGTGCCAGCAGCTTGGGGGGACTAGCGGTATCCTACGAGCAGTACTTC. Its protein is CASSLGGLAVSYEQYF.

This clonotype was observed a handful of times. The rearrangement uses TRBV27 and TRBJ2-3; 10 bases map to TRBD2. Germline loops: CDR1 MNHEY, CDR2 SMNVEV (reference sequence). CDR3 length: 16 amino acids. The J segment lost 6 bases and the V segment lost 5 bases, leaving 11 bases of the junction unmatched. The CDR3 DNA sequence: TGTGCCAGCAGTATCCAGACTAGCGGGTCTGGGGATACGCAGTATTTT. This translates into CASSIQTSGSGDTQYF.

This clonotype has at least ten counts. The J gene is TRBJ2-5, the V gene TRBV5-4; D possibly corresponds to TRBD1 (6 bases). The CDR3 spans 15 residues. With 3 bases removed from V and 4 bases from J, the gap between germline ends came to 16 bases. CDR1 is SGHNT, CDR2 YYREEE, per germline (reference sequence). CDR3 sequence (DNA): TGTGCCAGCAGCTCCCCGGCCAGCAGGGGAGAGACCCAGTACTTC. It encodes CASSSPASRGETQYF.

The chain links TRBV6-2 or TRBV6-3 to TRBJ1-5; 7 bases line up with TRBD1. The CDR3 is 15 amino acids. Losses at the gene ends were 5 bases for V and 9 bases for J; bases not matched to a gene: 13. CDR1 and CDR2 (germline): MNHEY, SVGEGT. As DNA, the CDR3 is TGTGCCAGCAGTGAAGCGGGGACAGCGTCCCCGCCCCAGCATTTT. This encodes CASSEAGTASPPQHF.

The chain is built from TRBV4-1 and TRBJ1-1, with TRBD1 as a possible D gene (5 bases). The germline V gene has CDR1 MGHRA and CDR2 YSYEKL. The CDR3 has 15 amino acids. The V end was cut by 3 bases, the J end by 1 base, with 12 bases between. CDR3 in DNA: TGCGCCAGCAGCCAGCCCCTCGGGGGGAACACTGAAGCTTTCTTT. Residues: CASSQPLGGNTEAFF.

For this clonotype: Germline is not matched at one junction end, which may reflect a read error. The gene calls are TRBV7-7 and TRBJ2-3, with 12 bases fitting TRBD2. The CDR3 has 19 residues. Germline lookup yields CDR1 SSHAT and CDR2 FNYEAQ (reference sequence). DNA of the CDR3: TGTGCTAGCAGCTTAAGGCTAGCGGGAGGGCCCGGAGGCGCAGATACGCAGTATTTT. It translates to CASSLRLAGGPGGADTQYF. The variable domain in full, with the rest retrieved from reference TRBV7-7 and TRBJ2-3, is GAGVSQSPRYKVTKRGQDVTLRCDPISSHATLYWYQQALGQGPEFLTYFNYEAQPDKSGLPSDRFSAERPEGSISTLTIQRTEQRDSAMYRCASSLRLAGGPGGADTQYFGPGTRLTVL.

The table lists this clonotype with many counts. V gene TRBV6-1 combines with J gene TRBJ1-2, with D perhaps matching TRBD1 (6 bases). Germline V gene sequence: CDR1 MNHNS, CDR2 SASEGT. The CDR3 runs 15 residues. V lost 0 bases and J 6 bases, leaving 14 bases between the germline ends. CDR3 protein: CASSEALRGADGYTF. The CDR3 DNA sequence: TGTGCCAGCAGTGAAGCGCTTCGGGGGGCGGATGGCTACACCTTC.

This clonotype was counted many times. J is TRBJ2-7 and V is TRBV19; the D gene could be TRBD1 or TRBD2 (5 bases each). V lost 5 bases to trimming and J lost 1 base, with 18 bases between them. Germline CDR1 and CDR2: LNHDA and SQIVND (reference sequence). The CDR3 is 16 residues long. The CDR3: CASSVRDGGTSYEQYF. The DNA for the CDR3 is TGTGCCAGTAGTGTCCGGGACGGAGGAACTTCCTACGAGCAGTACTTC.

This clonotype was counted ten times or more. The chain employs TRBV27 and TRBJ1-4; the D is unclear. The germline gives CDR1 MNHEY, CDR2 SMNVEV (reference sequence). The CDR3 runs 14 residues. Trimming stripped 2 bases from V and 7 bases from J, with 11 bases between. This CDR3 reads CASSLDGLSEKLFF. The CDR3 nucleotides are TGTGCCAGCAGTTTAGACGGACTTAGTGAAAAACTGTTTTTT.

This clonotype has a count of ten or more. V is TRBV24-1 and J is TRBJ2-2, with TRBD2 identical over 9 bases. Germline loops: CDR1 KGHDR, CDR2 SFDVKD. CDR3 length: 15 residues. V lost 3 bases and J lost 7; bases outside the gene matches: 5. The CDR3 loop reads CATSDTGTSIGELFF. The CDR3 DNA sequence: TGTGCCACCAGTGATACCGGGACTAGCATCGGGGAGCTGTTTTTT.

This clonotype was detected many times. The chain uses TRBV20-1 and TRBJ1-4; possible D gene TRBD1, 5 bases. CDR1 and CDR2 (germline): DFQATT, SNEGSKA (reference sequence). The CDR3 totals 14 residues. V was pared by 6 bases and J by 0 bases, with 11 bases between. CDR3: CSALDSSTNEKLFF. CDR3 nucleotides: TGCAGTGCACTCGACAGCTCAACTAATGAAAAACTGTTTTTT.

This clonotype was counted once. CDR3 loop: CASSSRPGLALNEQFF. In DNA form, the CDR3 reads TGTGCCAGCAGCTCTCGACCGGGACTAGCTCTCAATGAGCAGTTCTTC. The chain is built from TRBV7-2 and TRBJ2-1; 9 bases map to TRBD2. This CDR3 spans 16 amino acids. With 4 bases clipped from V and 6 bases from J, the junction kept 10 bases outside the gene matches. Germline V gives CDR1 SGHTA, CDR2 FQGNSA.

This clonotype was detected a few times. The CDR3 spells CASSEVGQGTYEQYF. The DNA of the CDR3 is TGTGCCAGCAGTGAAGTTGGACAGGGTACCTACGAGCAGTACTTC. This chain uses TRBV25-1 with TRBJ2-7; 8 nucleotides align to TRBD1. CDR3 length: 15 amino acids. V was clipped by 2 bases and J by 2 bases; unmatched bases: 5. Germline CDR1 is MGHDK and CDR2 is SYGVNS.

Only a few counts were recorded for this clonotype. The chain combines TRBV6-1 with TRBJ2-5; D is uncertain. Trimming pared 6 bases from V and 2 bases from J, leaving 13 bases between. Germline CDR1 is MNHNS and CDR2 is SASEGT. The CDR3 has 14 amino acids. CDR3: CASSLDKSQETQYF. For the CDR3, the DNA is TGTGCCAGCAGCCTTGATAAGTCTCAAGAGACCCAGTACTTC.

This clonotype has a count of ten or more. V and J are TRBV18 and TRBJ1-2, with no clear D. The length of the CDR3 is 14 residues. Germline V gives CDR1 KGHSH, CDR2 LQKENI. Trimming cost V 3 bases and J 6 bases, with 14 bases left between them. CDR3 protein: CASSPRTGTDGYTF. Written as DNA, the CDR3 is TGTGCCAGCTCACCTCGCACCGGAACGGATGGCTACACCTTC.

This clonotype was seen ten or more times. This chain joins TRBV2 and TRBJ2-7; perhaps TRBD2 as D (5 bases). The CDR3 spans 15 residues. Germline CDR1 and CDR2: SNHLY and FYNNEI. The V end was cut by 3 bases, the J end by 12 bases, with 24 bases between. CDR3 in amino acids: CASSELGRAALSPYF. The CDR3 nucleotides are TGTGCCAGCAGTGAGCTCGGGCGGGCCGCCCTAAGCCCGTACTTC.

At least ten counts were recorded for this clonotype. V and J are TRBV20-1 and TRBJ2-3, with D hard to call. Trimming removed 1 base from V and 4 bases from J, with 12 bases in between. The germline V gene has CDR1 DFQATT and CDR2 SNEGSKA (reference sequence). The CDR3 runs 14 residues. The CDR3 loop is CSARATSAADTQYF. The CDR3, as DNA: TGCAGTGCTAGAGCAACCTCTGCTGCAGATACGCAGTATTTT.

This clonotype was seen repeatedly, ten times or more. This chain connects TRBV6-1 to TRBJ2-3; D gene ambiguous. V was clipped by 6 bases and J by 2 bases, with 15 bases between them. The CDR3 has 15 residues. Germline V gives CDR1 MNHNS, CDR2 SASEGT. The CDR3 DNA sequence: TGTGCCAGCAGCCCTGATCCCCGAGACACAGATACGCAGTATTTT. This gives the protein CASSPDPRDTDTQYF.

This clonotype came up many times. The chain couples TRBV20-1 to TRBJ1-6; 9 bases are a match to TRBD1. Trimming at V came to 2 bases and at J to 8 bases, leaving 7 bases not matched to a gene. The germline V gene encodes CDR1 DFQATT and CDR2 SNEGSKA (reference sequence). The CDR3 length is 15 residues. The CDR3 region is CSARSGGQGYSPLHF. CDR3 sequence (DNA): TGCAGTGCTAGATCGGGCGGACAGGGGTATTCACCCCTCCACTTT.

Concerning this clonotype: With a much larger clone just one base away, this may be a read error. V gene TRBV3-1 combines with J gene TRBJ1-2; no reliable D call. The CDR3 length is 12 residues. Germline values: CDR1 LGHDT, CDR2 YNNKEL (reference sequence). The CDR3 loop is CASIGKNYGYSF. The CDR3 DNA follows: TGTGCCAGCATAGGCAAAAACTATGGCTACAGCTTC.

CDR3 region: CASSSWDDRGVGELFF. DNA for the CDR3: TGTGCCAGCAGTTCCTGGGACGACCGGGGGGTCGGGGAGCTGTTTTTT. The V call is TRBV28, the J call TRBJ2-2; 7 bases match TRBD2. CDR1 is MDHEN, CDR2 SYDVKM, per germline. The CDR3 runs to 16 residues. The trim removed 4 bases at V and 7 bases at J, leaving 12 bases unmatched.

This sequence joins TRBV18 and TRBJ1-1, with D unresolved. CDR3 length: 13 amino acids. CDR1 and CDR2 from the germline V gene are KGHSH and LQKENI. V was cut by 1 base and J by 3 bases, with 6 bases left in between. The CDR3, as DNA: TGTGCCAGCTCACCACAGGGCCACACTGAAGCTTTCTTT. It translates to CASSPQGHTEAFF.